This TCR beta chain is drawn from a study of blood T cell repertoires in COVID-19. As for the study in general: Specimens from acute and convalescent COVID-19 originated in the United States, Italy and Spain. T cells, B-cell-depleted T cells, or PBMCs supplied cDNA or gDNA.

CDR3 length: 14 amino acids. Germline assignment: CDR1 LNHNV and CDR2 YYDKDF (reference sequence). Trimming shortened V by 6 bases and J by 2 bases, and 13 bases separated the two germline ends. In the original workflow: Amplification with reference gene primers provided the estimates of nucleated cell counts. Assay used: immunoSEQ multiplex PCR; TCRdb lists only in-frame clones, some missing. For V, J and clone size, that table is used; D and trimming come from the DNA. Altogether about 61,000 clones are present, more than 70% being singletons, with the ten largest covering about 21%. The chain carries TRBV15 and TRBJ2-5; D not certain. The material sequenced was peripheral blood. The receptor's source is a woman aged 45-65 years with active or convalescent COVID-19. The CDR3 sequence: CATRRMAVQETQYF. CDR3 coding DNA: TGTGCCACCAGACGAATGGCCGTACAAGAGACCCAGTACTTC.